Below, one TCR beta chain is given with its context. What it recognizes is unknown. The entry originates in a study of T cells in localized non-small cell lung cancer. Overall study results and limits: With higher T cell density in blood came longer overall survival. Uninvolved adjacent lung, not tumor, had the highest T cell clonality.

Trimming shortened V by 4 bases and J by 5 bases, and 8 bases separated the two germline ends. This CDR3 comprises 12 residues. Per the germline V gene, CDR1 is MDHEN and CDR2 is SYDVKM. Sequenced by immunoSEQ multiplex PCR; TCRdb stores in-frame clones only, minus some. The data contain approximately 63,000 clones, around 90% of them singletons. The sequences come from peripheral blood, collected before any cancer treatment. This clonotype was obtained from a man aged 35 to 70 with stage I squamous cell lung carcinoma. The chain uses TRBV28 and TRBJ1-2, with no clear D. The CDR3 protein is CASSSGQYGYTF. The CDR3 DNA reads TGTGCCAGCAGTTCTGGTCAGTATGGCTACACCTTC.